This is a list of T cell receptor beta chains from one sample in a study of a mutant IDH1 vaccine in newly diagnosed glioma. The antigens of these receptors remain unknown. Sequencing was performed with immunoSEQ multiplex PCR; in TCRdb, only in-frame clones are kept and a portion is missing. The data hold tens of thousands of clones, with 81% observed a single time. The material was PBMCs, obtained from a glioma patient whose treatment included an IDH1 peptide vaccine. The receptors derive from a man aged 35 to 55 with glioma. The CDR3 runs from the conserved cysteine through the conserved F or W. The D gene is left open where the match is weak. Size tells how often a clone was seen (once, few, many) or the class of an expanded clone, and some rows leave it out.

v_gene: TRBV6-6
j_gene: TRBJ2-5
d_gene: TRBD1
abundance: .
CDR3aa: CASRGQGAETQYF
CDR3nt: TGTGCCAGCAGGGGCCAGGGGGCAGAGACCCAGTACTTC

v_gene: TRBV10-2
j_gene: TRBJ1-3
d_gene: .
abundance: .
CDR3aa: CASIGAGTDSGNTIYF
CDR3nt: TGCGCCAGCATTGGGGCCGGGACGGACTCTGGAAACACCATATATTTT

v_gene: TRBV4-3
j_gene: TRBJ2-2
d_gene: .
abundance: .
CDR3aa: CASSPSTGELFF
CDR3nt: TGCGCCAGCAGCCCCTCCACCGGGGAGCTGTTTTTT

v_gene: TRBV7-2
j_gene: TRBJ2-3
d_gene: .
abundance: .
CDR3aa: CASSLKGWDTQYF
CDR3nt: TGTGCCAGCAGCTTAAAGGGATGGGATACGCAGTATTTT

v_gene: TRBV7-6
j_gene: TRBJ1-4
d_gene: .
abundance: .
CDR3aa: CASSPPGRGNEKLFF
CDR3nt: TGTGCCAGCAGCCCGCCGGGACGGGGAAATGAAAAACTGTTTTTT

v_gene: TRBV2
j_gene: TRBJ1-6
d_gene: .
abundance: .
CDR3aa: CASSEAGRGNNSPLHF
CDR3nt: TGTGCCAGCAGTGAGGCAGGGCGAGGGAATAATTCACCCCTCCACTTT

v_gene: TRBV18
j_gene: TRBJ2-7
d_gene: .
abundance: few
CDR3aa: CASSDQSEQYF
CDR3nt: TGTGCCAGCTCAGATCAGAGTGAGCAGTACTTC

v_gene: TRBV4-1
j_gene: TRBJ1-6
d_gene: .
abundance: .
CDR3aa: CASSQEEGNSYNSPLHF
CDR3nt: TGCGCCAGCAGCCAAGAGGAGGGGAACTCCTATAATTCACCCCTCCACTTT

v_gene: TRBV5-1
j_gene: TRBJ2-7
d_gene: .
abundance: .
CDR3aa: CASSLSPPGPVRSSYEQYF
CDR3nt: TGCGCCAGCAGCTTGTCCCCCCCAGGCCCCGTCAGAAGCTCCTACGAGCAGTACTTC

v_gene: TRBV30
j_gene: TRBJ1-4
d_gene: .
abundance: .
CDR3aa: CAWKIHVPNEKLFF
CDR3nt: TGTGCCTGGAAAATACACGTGCCTAATGAAAAACTGTTTTTT